This T cell receptor (beta chain) was sequenced in a study of T cells in Graves' hyperthyroidism and ophthalmopathy (dated by TCRdb to between 2017 and 2020). For the study in its entirety: Peripheral blood samples were taken at initial diagnosis, before any treatment was given. A discovery cohort of 95 to 100 patients, 43 with Graves' ophthalmopathy and over 55 with stable Graves' hyperthyroidism, was used to find distinguishing TCR V-J signatures. Whether ophthalmopathy could be predicted prospectively was tested in an independent validation cohort made up of about 20 hyperthyroidism patients plus 17 patients who later progressed to ophthalmopathy. For training and testing, the roughly 93 patients in the discovery cohort were randomly divided in a 7:3 ratio. In six Graves' hyperthyroidism patients, the study also compared T-cell repertoires from thyroid tissue with T-cell repertoires from blood. Once sampling was done, hyperthyroidism patients were given methimazole at a starting dose of 30 mg daily, whereas ophthalmopathy patients were given high-dose intravenous methylprednisolone. According to the paper, TCR Vbeta CDR3 sequencing was carried out on 135 peripheral blood samples, which came from under 50 ophthalmopathy, around 74 hyperthyroidism and roughly 17 progressor patients.

For this chain, trimming is 5 bases at the V end and 5 bases at the J end, and the number of junction bases without a gene match is 11. The CDR3 has 16 amino acids, counting the end cysteine and phenylalanine. Solely the CDR3 DNA is kept, with 48 bases framed from the first base. CDR1 and CDR2, looked up from the germline V gene, are MDHEN and SYDVKM. TCR beta CDR3 regions were amplified from RNA transcripts. The TCR CDR3 was subjected to a first round of RT-PCR using the HTBI primer set and the Qiagen OneStep RT-PCR kit. Libraries were constructed in a second round of multiplex PCR, after which size selection and purification were performed. Sequencing of the libraries was done on an Illumina HiSeq2000 using paired-end 100 bp reads. As for the authors' bioinformatics: SOAPnuke was used to process the raw data, with reads discarded if the reads contained adapters or uncalled bases, had a mean Phred below 15, or lacked an exact constant-primer or identifier match. COPE v1.2.5 was used to merge the high-quality paired reads, and each unique nucleotide sequence was defined as a clonotype. Clonotypes were aligned to IMGT TRBV, TRBD and TRBJ reference segments using MiTCR v1.1. Only V-J combinations with frequency above 0.0001, covering about 99% of repertoires, were analysed. A TCS score was defined as the ratio of F50 (clonal expansion) to E x V (chaos), with BLOSUM62-based TCRdist applied between CDR3 peptides within each V-J. Welch's t-statistics and random forest reduced 500 to 650 V-J features to roughly 13, which were used in a naive Bayes classifier (R e1071). The public reads were reprocessed in TCRdb via fastp at Q25 and MiXCR, keeping in-frame beta chains. Rows are unified per CDR3 protein, each entry keeping the most common DNA and genes. TCRdb, not the original authors, processed these V and J calls. Present in this sample are about 350,000 distinct CDR3 sequences, 11% to 15% of which were seen just once. Approximately 25% of the sample is in the top ten clones.

Graves' hyperthyroidism was defined as stable when no progression to ophthalmopathy occurred over 18 months of follow-up. Hyperthyroidism patients were newly diagnosed, had a disease duration of under 2 months, and were aged 18 to 65 years. Any patient with an uncontrolled infection, another autoimmune disease, pregnancy or lactation was excluded. Diagnoses were established on the basis of clinical symptoms, serum thyroxine and TRAb, thyroid ultrasound, and orbital computed tomography. PBMCs were isolated from about 9.2 ml of fresh peripheral blood by Ficoll-Paque density gradient centrifugation. Trizol reagent was used to extract total RNA, and RNA quality was then checked on an Agilent 2100 Bioanalyzer. This clonotype was observed at least ten times. The clone's antigen remains unknown. Per-nucleotide qualities are absent, and no much larger clonotype sits a single base away. Paper-wide results and their limitations: Blood samples also contained most of the expanded thyroid clonotypes (frequency above 0.001), which suggests that blood repertoires may reflect thyroid immune responses. In cross-validation, a model built on a 13 V-J signature told ophthalmopathy apart from stable hyperthyroidism with just under 90% sensitivity and around 83% specificity, and in testing the same model reached 80%/75%. Sample size was not statistically predetermined, and blinding of investigators to group allocation was not performed. In validation, the model predicted progression to ophthalmopathy with just under 71% sensitivity and 72% to 85% specificity, a median of 6.5 months before onset.

The chain joins TRBV28 to TRBJ2-3; the central 9 bases match TRBD2. Sequencing was done on a sample of blood. The sequence was obtained from a woman aged 25 to 45 with Graves' hyperthyroidism. The CDR3 protein is CASSPYSGRSEDTQYF. The DNA sequence is as follows: TGTGCCAGCAGTCCGTATAGCGGGAGAAGCGAAGATACGCAGTATTTT.